This T cell receptor beta chain was recovered during a study of identical twins (TCRdb year 2016). With respect to the entire study: TCR alpha and beta repertoires from monozygotic twins, unrelated adults of various ages and cord blood were deep-sequenced to test whether fetal clonotypes persist. Replicate twin experiments were performed at different times using different library preparation protocols to rule out contamination. The paper as a whole reports these results and caveats: The excess sharing between twins in beta out-of-frame sequences was weaker because fewer shared sequences reduced the signal-to-noise ratio. Because the same donors could not be followed over many years, conclusions were based on cross-sectional statistical analysis. Compared with coincidental sharing between unrelated individuals, out-of-frame TCR alpha sequences shared between twins showed an excess of sequences with low generation probability. Zero-insertion analyses could be partly confounded by invariant T cells such as MAIT and iNKT, although diverse VJ usage argued against such confounding for most clonotypes. Recombination models systematically underestimated out-of-frame TCR alpha sharing in monozygotic twins but agreed with sharing between unrelated individuals. Fewer insertions were carried by abundant cord blood beta clonotypes; a weaker similar trend was observed in young adult naive repertoires, while no such trend was observed in memory repertoires.

Every donor was a healthy Caucasian. The twin cohort comprised three pairs of female monozygotic twins, all aged roughly 18 to 29 years. Peripheral blood mononuclear cells were the source from which RNA for the TCR libraries was isolated. Germline trimming: 5 bases from V, 0 bases from J; junction bases outside gene matches: 7. Via the germline V gene (reference sequence), CDR1 is DFQATT and CDR2 SNEGSKA. The CDR3 contains 15 residues, cysteine and phenylalanine counted. CDR3 DNA is the only sequence kept; it has 45 bases, read in frame from the first base. Worth noting for this clonotype: The specificity of this receptor is unknown. Base qualities are not provided; no much larger clone lies one nucleotide away.

The library came from 5' RACE. The sequencer listed for this sample is Illumina HiSeq 2000. Template switching added a universal primer binding site, and the final cDNA carried a unique molecular identifier that allowed TCR cDNA molecules to be counted accurately. Specific primers in the conserved constant-segment region were used to synthesize first-strand cDNA for the TCR alpha and beta chains. To control for contamination, every cDNA library was double barcoded, receiving both a SMART-Mk sample barcode and Illumina barcodes. TruSeq adapter sequences along with Illumina sample barcodes were introduced in two successive PCR steps. The TCR alpha and beta cDNA libraries were sequenced on the Illumina HiSeq platform using custom primers. In the paper's pipeline: Raw reads were processed with MiGEC to extract unique molecular identifiers, and MiXCR was used to determine CDR3 positions. Recombination models were inferred per individual with the repgenHMM and IGoR tools using an EM algorithm. The analysis of shared clonotypes was done with the tcR package in R, with sharing normalized by the product of cloneset sizes. Out-of-frame nonproductive sequences were analyzed to study raw recombination free of thymic and clonal selection effects. The raw public data were reprocessed by TCRdb itself: fastp quality trimming at Q25, MiXCR clonotype calling, in-frame beta chains only. Here each entry gathers all rows of one CDR3 protein and keeps the most common genes and DNA. The V and J calls were determined by TCRdb, not by the authors. This sample holds 550,000 to 700,000 distinct CDR3 sequences; approximately 21% were observed only once. The leading ten clones occupy more than 4% of the sample.

This sample was also put to use in a study of T cells expressing NK-cell markers. According to the second study: TCR beta-chain repertoires were profiled in sorted CD3+CD56+NKG2C+, CD3+CD56+NKG2C- and CD3+CD56-NKG2C+ T-cell subsets from about 8 donors. Seven of the eight sequenced donors were HCMV-seropositive and one was HCMV-seronegative. In several experiments an anti-gammadeltaTCR antibody was added to restrict sorting to alphabetaTCR-expressing T cells. In over five donors, the dominant CD3+CD56+NKG2C+ clonotypes were among the top 10 CD8+ clonotypes and accounted for 1.0-7.0% of CD8+ T cells. Those dominant clonotypes were again the most abundant among CD3+CD56-NKG2C+ cells in a few donors, at 28.3-60.1%. Whether the expanded NKG2C-expressing T cell clones were specific for HCMV antigens was left unclear. The eight sequenced donors were randomly selected healthy volunteers, three men and five women. HCMV-specific IgG was detected in serum with a commercial ELISA kit to determine HCMV serostatus. For roughly six donors, bulk peripheral blood T-cell repertoires were additionally sequenced from unsorted PBMC. Reads were demultiplexed and grouped by UMI with MIGEC, and clonotypes were assembled and quantified with MiTCR. To exclude erroneous sequences, any TCR cDNA sequence not supported by at least two reads was discarded. The tcR package was used for downstream repertoire analysis, and clonotypes were matched between fractions using CDR3 nucleotide sequence together with V segment. VDJmatch was used to annotate antigen specificity against VDJdb, with one amino acid substitution allowed in CDR3.

The sequence derives from a woman younger than 30 in good health. The sequenced sample consisted of PBMCs. The sequence links TRBV20-1 to TRBJ2-3; 8 middle bases align to TRBD2. The base sequence is TGCAGTGCTCTCACTAGCGGCCGTAGCACAGATACGCAGTATTTT. This yields the protein CSALTSGRSTDTQYF.